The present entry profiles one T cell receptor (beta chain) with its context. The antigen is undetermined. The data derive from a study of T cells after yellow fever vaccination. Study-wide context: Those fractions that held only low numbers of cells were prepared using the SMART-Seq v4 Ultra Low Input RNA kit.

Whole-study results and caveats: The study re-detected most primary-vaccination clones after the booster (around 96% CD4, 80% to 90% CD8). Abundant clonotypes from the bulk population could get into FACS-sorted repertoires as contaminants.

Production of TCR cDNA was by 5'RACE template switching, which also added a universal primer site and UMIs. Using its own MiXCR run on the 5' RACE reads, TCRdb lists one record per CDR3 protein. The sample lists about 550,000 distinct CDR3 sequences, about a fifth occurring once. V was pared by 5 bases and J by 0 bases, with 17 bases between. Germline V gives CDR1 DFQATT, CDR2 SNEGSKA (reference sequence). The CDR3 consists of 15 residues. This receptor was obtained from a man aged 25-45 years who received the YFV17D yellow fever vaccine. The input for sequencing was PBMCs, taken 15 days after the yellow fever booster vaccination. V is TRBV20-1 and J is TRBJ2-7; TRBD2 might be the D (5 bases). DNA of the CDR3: TGCAGTGCTCGACCGCTGACTGGGAGCTCCTACGAGCAGTACTTC. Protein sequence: CSARPLTGSSYEQYF.